These T cell receptor beta chains were read from a single sample in a study of blood T cell repertoires in COVID-19. TCRdb's copy holds only in-frame clones and misses some; the assay was immunoSEQ multiplex PCR. Here the sample spans about 230,000 clones, over 70% being singletons. Specimen: peripheral blood. The receptors were gathered from a woman aged 80 or over with acute or convalescent COVID-19. The conserved cysteine and the conserved F or W are not part of the CDR3 here. The order of the fields is V gene, D gene, J gene, clone size, CDR3 protein. A D gene is named only where the DNA matches it firmly. Size values are once, few and many counts, or a class for expanded clones, and some rows have none.

v_gene: TRBV2
d_gene: NA
j_gene: TRBJ2-7
abundance: NA
CDR3aa: ASSLTRGEQY

v_gene: TRBV11-1
d_gene: TRBD2
j_gene: TRBJ2-3
abundance: few
CDR3aa: ASSPLGGGGTDTQY

v_gene: TRBV6-5
d_gene: TRBD1
j_gene: TRBJ2-1
abundance: once
CDR3aa: ASSYGYRGGYNEQF

v_gene: TRBV6-1
d_gene: TRBD1
j_gene: TRBJ2-7
abundance: NA
CDR3aa: ASSETGAYEQY

v_gene: TRBV5-1
d_gene: TRBD1
j_gene: TRBJ2-3
abundance: NA
CDR3aa: ASSLRGGATDTQY

v_gene: TRBV19
d_gene: NA
j_gene: TRBJ2-3
abundance: NA
CDR3aa: ASSISANRADTQY

v_gene: TRBV19
d_gene: NA
j_gene: TRBJ1-6
abundance: few
CDR3aa: ASSIGSSYNSPLH

v_gene: TRBV5-6
d_gene: NA
j_gene: TRBJ2-7
abundance: NA
CDR3aa: ASFYYEQY

v_gene: TRBV3-1/TRBV3-2
d_gene: TRBD1
j_gene: TRBJ2-5
abundance: NA
CDR3aa: ASSQRGTEYQETQY

v_gene: TRBV6-5
d_gene: TRBD1
j_gene: TRBJ2-2
abundance: NA
CDR3aa: ASSSWTGDTGELF

v_gene: TRBV6-5
d_gene: NA
j_gene: TRBJ1-1
abundance: NA
CDR3aa: ASRPGVSNTEAF

v_gene: TRBV10-3
d_gene: TRBD1
j_gene: TRBJ1-2
abundance: once
CDR3aa: AISQGAVDGYT

v_gene: TRBV3-1/TRBV3-2
d_gene: NA
j_gene: TRBJ1-2
abundance: NA
CDR3aa: ASSFLNYGYT